This is a list of T cell receptor beta chains from one sample in a study of cytomegalovirus exposure and HLA in healthy donors. TCRdb's table, derived via immunoSEQ multiplex PCR, lists solely in-frame clones and lacks some. The sample totals fewer than 200,000 clones. The sequenced sample was PBMCs. Receptor source: a woman aged 55-70 years in good health and CMV-seronegative. CDR3s include the opening cysteine and the closing phenylalanine or tryptophan. The order of the fields is D gene, J gene, V gene, CDR3 DNA, CDR3 protein. D genes are given only for firm matches.

TRBD1 TRBJ1-2 TRBV4-2 TGTGCCAGCAGCCGAGGGACAGGCGCCGGGTTTGACTATGGCTACACCTTC CASSRGTGAGFDYGYTF
. TRBJ1-6 TRBV6-6 TGTGCCAGCAGTTACTCCGCGGGGGGAGGTTCACCCCTCCACTTT CASSYSAGGGSPLHF
TRBD1 TRBJ1-5 TRBV30 TGTGCCTGGGACGACAGGGGCAATCAGCCCCAGCATTTT CAWDDRGNQPQHF
TRBD1 TRBJ1-1 TRBV5-1 TGCGCCAGCAGCTTGATGGGGGGACAGGGCCTCTCCACTGACACTGAAGCTTTCTTT CASSLMGGQGLSTDTEAFF
. TRBJ2-2 TRBV7-3 TGTGCCAGCAGCTTAATCGGGAGTTGGACCGGGGAGCTGTTTTTT CASSLIGSWTGELFF
TRBD1 TRBJ2-1 TRBV5-1 TGCGCCAGCAGCCGATCCGACAGGGGGCAGTACAATGAGCAGTTCTTC CASSRSDRGQYNEQFF
TRBD2 TRBJ2-5 TRBV2 TGTGCCAGCAGGGCCGAAGCGGGAGTAAAAGAGCAGTACTTC CASRAEAGVKEQYF
TRBD2 TRBJ2-1 TRBV5-8 TGTGCCAGCAGCTTGGACCCGACTAGCGGGAGTCGGGTAAATGAGCAGTTCTTC CASSLDPTSGSRVNEQFF
. TRBJ1-5 TRBV6-1 TGTGCCAGCAGTGAATACAAGGCGGGAAATAATCAGCCCCAGCATTTT CASSEYKAGNNQPQHF
TRBD1 TRBJ1-3 TRBV7-2 TGTGCCAGCAGCCTACAGGGGGTGTTTGGAAACACCATATATTTT CASSLQGVFGNTIYF
TRBD1 TRBJ2-2 TRBV2 TGTGCCAGCAGTACCGGGACAGAGAACACCGGGGAGCTGTTTTTT CASSTGTENTGELFF
. TRBJ2-1 TRBV2 TGTGCCAGCAGCCCCGAGATAAGACTGACCCGATTCGGCAATGAGCAGTTCTTC CASSPEIRLTRFGNEQFF
TRBD1 TRBJ1-5 TRBV30 TGTGCCTGGGACAGGGTAAGCAATCAGCCCCAGCATTTT CAWDRVSNQPQHF
TRBD1 TRBJ1-2 TRBV27 TGTGCCAGCAGTTCGCTCGACAGGGGCTATGGCTACACCTTC CASSSLDRGYGYTF
. TRBJ2-3 TRBV7-3 TGTGCCAGCAGCTGGGACTTGTCAGATACGCAGTATTTT CASSWDLSDTQYF
. TRBJ1-3 TRBV5-1 TGCGCCAGCAGCTTGGACAGTCGAAACACCATATATTTT CASSLDSRNTIYF
. TRBJ2-1 TRBV25-1 TGTGCCAGCAGCTCCTTTGTCGGGCAGTTCTTC CASSSFVGQFF
. TRBJ2-3 TRBV29-1 TGCAGCCCGGTCGGTTCTGAAGATACGCAGTATTTT CSPVGSEDTQYF
TRBD1 TRBJ2-2 TRBV2 TGTGCCAGCAGTTTTAACAGGGGGAGAACCGGGGAGCTGTTTTTT CASSFNRGRTGELFF
. TRBJ2-5 TRBV5-1 TGCGCCAGCAGCTTGAGGGGGACACTACAAGAGACCCAGTACTTC CASSLRGTLQETQYF
. TRBJ2-7 TRBV7-9 TGTGCCAGCAGCCTCTATCGTAGCGCCTACGAGCAGTACTTC CASSLYRSAYEQYF
TRBD1 TRBJ1-4 TRBV6-5 TGTGCCAGCAGTTCTCAGGGGGCGCGGGGTGAAAAACTGTTTTTT CASSSQGARGEKLFF
. TRBJ1-1 TRBV6-1 TGTGCCAGCAGTGAAGCTTGGGAAGGAAGGGGCGCAGCTTTCTTT CASSEAWEGRGAAFF
TRBD2 TRBJ2-1 TRBV7-3 TGTGCCAGCAGCTCGAGTACTAGCGGGAACTACAATGAGCAGTTCTTC CASSSSTSGNYNEQFF
. TRBJ2-7 TRBV27 TGTGCCAGCAGTTTATACTGGTCCCCCTCCTACGAGCAGTACTTC CASSLYWSPSYEQYF
TRBD2 TRBJ2-7 TRBV2 TGTGCCAGCAGTGAAGAAACTAGCGGGAGTGGATACGAGCAGTACTTC CASSEETSGSGYEQYF
. TRBJ1-3 TRBV11-3 TGTGCCAGCAGCACCGGGGTTGGAAACACCATATATTTT CASSTGVGNTIYF
. TRBJ1-6 TRBV4-1 TGCGCCAGCAGCCAAGATTTTTCGGCGGATAATTCACCCCTCCACTTT CASSQDFSADNSPLHF
. TRBJ1-5 TRBV2 TGTGCCAGCCGCGACAGAGGCAATCAGCCCCAGCATTTT CASRDRGNQPQHF